The 19 T cell receptor beta chains listed next were all sequenced from one sample in a study of blood T cell repertoires in COVID-19. Sequencing used immunoSEQ multiplex PCR; TCRdb keeps in-frame clones, though not all of them. Of more than 200,000 clones in the sample, approximately 82% were seen once. Input material: peripheral blood. The receptors stem from a woman aged 50 to 60 with acute or convalescent COVID-19.

The DNA of the CDR3 is TGCGCCAGCTGGACCGGACAGAACACAGATACGCAGTATTTT. Amino acid sequence: CASWTGQNTDTQYF. The chain uses TRBV5-1 and TRBJ2-3; D may be TRBD1 (6 bases). The CDR3 runs to 14 residues. CDR1 and CDR2 from the germline V gene are SGHRS and YFSETQ. The V gene lost 7 bases and the J gene lost 2 bases, with 14 bases spanning the gap.

The chain recombines TRBV6-5 with TRBJ1-6, with a tentative D call TRBD1 (5 bases). The ends were cut back, 8 bases at V and 7 bases at J, with 6 bases in the middle. This CDR3 is built from 11 residues. From germline, CDR1 is MNHEY and CDR2 SVGAGI. The CDR3 coding sequence is TGTGCCAGCGGGGGGAATTCACCCCTCCACTTT. Protein sequence: CASGGNSPLHF.

The chain is built from TRBV27 and TRBJ2-1, with D uncertain. V was shortened by 6 bases and J by 10 bases, with 13 bases between the two germline ends. Germline V gene data show CDR1 as MNHEY and CDR2 as SMNVEV (reference sequence). The CDR3 is 12 residues long. CDR3: CASSLLGYEQFF. DNA for the CDR3: TGTGCCAGCAGCCTGCTAGGTTACGAGCAGTTCTTC.

The rearrangement uses TRBV28 and TRBJ1-5, with D possibly matching TRBD1 (6 bases). Trimming pared 3 bases from V and 11 bases from J, leaving 32 bases between. CDR3 length: 19 amino acids. In germline, CDR1 is MDHEN, CDR2 SYDVKM. The CDR3 sequence: CASSLWGLRQSKQLRAQHF. CDR3 sequence (DNA): TGTGCCAGCAGTTTGTGGGGGCTGAGACAGTCAAAACAACTTAGGGCCCAGCATTTT.

The rearrangement joins TRBV6-2 or TRBV6-3 to TRBJ1-1; TRBD1 agrees at 10 bases. The junction had 7 bases not matched to a gene; V was cut back by 5 bases and J by 1 base. CDR3 size: 16 residues. In germline, CDR1 is MNHEY, CDR2 SVGEGT. The CDR3 DNA sequence: TGTGCCAGCAGTACACGACAGGGGGCCGGGAACACTGAAGCTTTCTTT. Translated: CASSTRQGAGNTEAFF.

The chain is built from TRBV2 and TRBJ2-2; D unclear. The CDR3 loop spans 11 amino acids. V was clipped by 8 bases and J by 4 bases, with 5 bases between them. CDR1 and CDR2 (germline): SNHLY, FYNNEI. The DNA of the CDR3 is TGTGCCAGCTGTAGCACCGGGGAGCTGTTTTTT. This encodes CASCSTGELFF.

The genes are TRBV10-3 and TRBJ2-7, with 10 bases identical to TRBD1. CDR1 is ENHRY, CDR2 SYGVKD, per germline. The CDR3 totals 14 residues. The J segment lost 6 bases and the V segment lost 6 bases, leaving 8 bases of the junction unmatched. CDR3 sequence reads: CAIRPGQGSLEQYF. Here the CDR3 DNA reads TGTGCCATCAGGCCGGGACAGGGGTCCCTCGAGCAGTACTTC.

The chain joins TRBV11-3 to TRBJ2-1, with 9 bases lining up with TRBD1. Looked up from germline, CDR1 is SGHNT and CDR2 is YENEEA. After removal of 5 bases from V and 4 bases from J, the junction contained 6 bases not matched to a gene. This CDR3 has 15 residues. DNA of the CDR3: TGTGCCAGCAGCAAGAACAGGGGGCAATACAATGAGCAGTTCTTC. Its translation is CASSKNRGQYNEQFF. Using reference TRBV11-3 and TRBJ2-1 for the parts outside the CDR3, the full variable domain is EAGVVQSPRYKIIEKKQPVAFWCNPISGHNTLYWYLQNLGQGPELLIRYENEEAVDDSQLPKDRFSAERLKGVDSTLKIQPAELGDSAVYLCASSKNRGQYNEQFFGPGTRLTVL.

J is TRBJ2-6 and V is TRBV28, with 8 bases fitting TRBD2. The CDR3 has 15 residues. Germline loops: CDR1 MDHEN, CDR2 SYDVKM. The ends lost 8 bases at V and 3 bases at J; junction bases unmatched: 6. CDR3 residues: CASVGGGDGANVLTF. The CDR3 DNA reads TGTGCCAGCGTCGGGGGGGGTGATGGGGCCAACGTCCTGACTTTC.

This rearrangement joins TRBV5-1 to TRBJ2-7, with 10 bases aligning to TRBD2. The V gene's germline CDR1 is SGHRS and CDR2 YFSETQ. The length of the CDR3 is 15 residues. Trimming took 5 bases from V and 7 from J; bases not matched to a gene: 12. The CDR3, as DNA: TGCGCCAGCAGGCCGACCCTAGCGGGAGTTCGAGAGCAGTACTTC. Protein product: CASRPTLAGVREQYF.

CDR3 sequence: CASSYRGVGPQHF. The CDR3 DNA follows: TGTGCCAGCAGTTACCGGGGGGTGGGCCCCCAGCATTTT. This chain links TRBV6-5 with TRBJ1-5, with D perhaps TRBD1 (5 bases). The germline V and J ends were trimmed by 2 bases and 10 bases, with 12 bases remaining between them. Germline V gene sequence: CDR1 MNHEY, CDR2 SVGAGI. This CDR3 is built from 13 residues.

The chain carries TRBV5-1 and TRBJ2-7, with a weak D call TRBD1 (6 bases). Germline assignment: CDR1 SGHRS and CDR2 YFSETQ. The ends were cut back, 3 bases at V and 1 base at J, with 11 bases in the middle. This CDR3 contains 14 residues. The CDR3 loop is CASSSPGTSYEQYF. Here the CDR3 DNA reads TGCGCCAGCAGCTCACCCGGGACATCCTACGAGCAGTACTTC.

The chain uses TRBV6-5 and TRBJ1-1; TRBD1 might be the D (6 bases). V lost 2 bases, J lost 4 bases, and 17 bases lay in between. Germline loops: CDR1 MNHEY, CDR2 SVGAGI. The CDR3 totals 16 residues. This CDR3 is CASSYTYRRGGTEAFF. In nucleotides, the CDR3 is TGTGCCAGCAGTTACACTTACCGCAGGGGTGGCACTGAAGCTTTCTTT.

On this clone itself: A junction end diverges from the germline sequence, so it may reflect a read error. This chain joins TRBV5-6 and TRBJ1-2; 8 positions agree with TRBD1. CDR1 and CDR2 (germline): SGHDT, YYEEEE. This CDR3 has 14 amino acids. The CDR3 loop reads CASSSPPGQDFGGF. In DNA form, the CDR3 reads TGTGCCAGCAGCTCACCACCGGGACAGGATTTTGGCGGATTC.

This clone was picked up one time. V usage is TRBV6-5 and J usage is TRBJ1-2; D may be TRBD1 (5 bases). Germline V CDR1 and CDR2: MNHEY, SVGAGI. This CDR3 is 12 amino acids long. V lost 8 bases, J lost 4 bases, and 11 bases lay in between. The CDR3 reads CASYDRPYGYTF. The CDR3 DNA reads TGTGCCAGCTACGACAGACCCTATGGCTACACCTTC.

V usage is TRBV11-2 and J usage is TRBJ2-1; the match to TRBD2 covers 8 bases. This CDR3 spans 16 amino acids. Looked up from germline, CDR1 is SGHAT and CDR2 is FQNNGV. J was trimmed by 0 bases and V by 4 bases; bases with no gene match: 5. CDR3 nucleotide sequence: TGTGCCAGCAGCTACGTTAGCGGGGTCTCCTACAATGAGCAGTTCTTC. It encodes CASSYVSGVSYNEQFF.

The chain is built from TRBV6-6 and TRBJ2-2; TRBD2 matches at 8 bases. V lost 5 bases and J lost 6; bases outside the gene matches: 8. The CDR3 runs to 15 residues. CDR1 and CDR2 from the germline V gene are MNHNY and SVGAGI (reference sequence). The CDR3 spells CASSPRDGRAGELFF. CDR3 DNA: TGTGCCAGCAGTCCTCGGGACGGGAGGGCCGGGGAGCTGTTTTTT.

Only one count was recorded for this clone. The DNA of the CDR3 is TGTGCCAGCTCACCAAGGACTGACACCGGGGAGCTGTTTTTT. Translation: CASSPRTDTGELFF. The chain carries TRBV18 and TRBJ2-2, with D maybe TRBD2 (5 bases). CDR1 KGHSH and CDR2 LQKENI come from the germline V gene. V was clipped by 2 bases and J by 3 bases, with 7 bases between them. CDR3 length: 14 amino acids.

The rearrangement uses TRBV4-1 and TRBJ2-1, with a tentative D call TRBD2 (6 bases). V was pared by 0 bases and J by 7 bases, with 13 bases between. CDR3 length equals 15 residues. Looked up from germline, CDR1 is MGHRA and CDR2 is YSYEKL. The CDR3 region is CASSQDQTSRNEQFF. The CDR3 DNA is TGCGCCAGCAGCCAAGACCAGACTAGTAGGAATGAGCAGTTCTTC.